The present entry profiles one T cell receptor delta chain with its context. Its antigen remains unidentified. The protein TCRdb gives is from a much larger clone and does not agree with this DNA's translation at residue 5, likely a read error; the protein shown here comes from the DNA. The entry originates in a study of γδ T cells in repeated Plasmodium falciparum infection. Study results and limitations: Repeated controlled infections reportedly drove waves of new clonotype selection in Vdelta2-negative, mostly Vdelta1+, gammadelta repertoires.

Flow sorting of PBMC yielded separate Vgamma9/Vdelta2+ and Vdelta2-negative gammadelta T cell populations for bulk repertoire analysis. V was clipped by 3 bases and J by 5 bases; unmatched bases: 7. Germline V gene lookup returns CDR1 GEAIGNYY and CDR2 EKD. This CDR3 contains 15 residues. TCRdb applied CATT to the multiplex PCR reads for clone calling. The table lists approximately 50,000 delta-chain clones, more than 1.5% of them singletons. The rearrangement joins TRDV2 to TRDJ1; 11 positions agree with TRDD3. Here the J gene was assigned by germline matching of the DNA, as TCRdb has none. Sample: gamma-delta T cells from blood. This TCR came from a pool of human donors (malaria-infected and uninfected, not separated). DNA for the CDR3: TGTGCCTGTGACCTCCTGGGGGATACAGCGGATAAACTCATCTTT. As protein: CACDLLGDTADKLIF.